The clone carrying this T cell receptor beta chain occurred once. The V segment lost 10 bases and the J segment 2 bases; nucleotides outside the gene matches: 5. Germline lookup yields CDR1 ENHRY and CDR2 SYGVKD. This CDR3 has 14 residues. The sample is drawn from a study of chemoradiotherapy in HPV16-positive cancers. Assay used: immunoSEQ multiplex PCR; TCRdb lists only in-frame clones, some missing. The sample consists of around 13,000 clones, over 75% of them appearing once. V and J are TRBV10-3 and TRBJ1-5, with 10 positions matching TRBD1. This specimen was blood, taken from a patient who underwent chemoradiotherapy. This clonotype was sampled from a human donor with HPV-associated anogenital cancer. CDR3 nucleotides: TGTGCCACCTGGGACAGGGGAGGCAATCAGCCCCAGCATTTT. It translates to CATWDRGGNQPQHF.